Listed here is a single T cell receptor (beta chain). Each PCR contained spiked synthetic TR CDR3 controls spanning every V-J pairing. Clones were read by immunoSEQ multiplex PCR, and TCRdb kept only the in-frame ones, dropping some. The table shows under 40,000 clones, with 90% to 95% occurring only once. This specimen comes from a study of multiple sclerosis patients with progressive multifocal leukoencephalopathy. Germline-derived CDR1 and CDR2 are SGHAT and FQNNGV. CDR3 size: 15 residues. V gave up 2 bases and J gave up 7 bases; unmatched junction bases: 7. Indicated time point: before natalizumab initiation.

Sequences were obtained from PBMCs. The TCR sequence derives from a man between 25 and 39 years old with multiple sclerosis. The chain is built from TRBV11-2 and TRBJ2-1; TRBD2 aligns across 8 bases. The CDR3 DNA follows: TGTGCCAGCAGCTTACCCGGGAGGGCCGCTAATGAGCAGTTCTTC. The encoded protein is CASSLPGRAANEQFF.